The 24 T cell receptor beta chains given below trace back to one sample, sequenced in a study of blood T cell repertoires in COVID-19. The assay was immunoSEQ multiplex PCR, and TCRdb's table has in-frame clones only and misses some. The table shows fewer than 65,000 clones, with approximately 84% occurring only once. Sequenced material: peripheral blood. The receptors were sampled from a human donor in a cohort sampled during active COVID-19.

The chain recombines TRBV2 with TRBJ2-2; a weak D match, TRBD2 (5 bases). Trimming took off 8 bases at V and 4 bases at J, with 14 bases between the two ends. CDR3 size: 14 residues. The germline V gene encodes CDR1 SNHLY and CDR2 FYNNEI. CDR3 bases: TGTGCCAGCTCCTCGGAGCGGAGCACCGGGGAGCTGTTTTTT. Amino acid sequence: CASSSERSTGELFF.

This sequence joins TRBV3-1 (or the pseudogene TRBV3-2) and TRBJ1-6; 7 bases match TRBD1. The V segment lost 6 bases and the J segment 8 bases; nucleotides outside the gene matches: 4. The CDR3 is 13 amino acids. CDR1 is LGHDT, CDR2 YNNKEL, per germline (reference sequence). The CDR3, as DNA: TGTGCCAGCAGACAGGACAGGTATTCACCCCTCCACTTT. It codes for CASRQDRYSPLHF.

This clone was seen a single time. The chain is built from TRBV3-1 (or the pseudogene TRBV3-2) and TRBJ2-1; 7 bases align to TRBD1. Germline CDR1 is LGHDT and CDR2 is YNNKEL (reference sequence). This CDR3 comprises 15 residues. V shed 1 base, J shed 2 bases, and the junction held 2 bases outside the gene matches. This CDR3 reads CASSQGGGPYNEQFF. CDR3 in DNA: TGTGCCAGCAGCCAAGGAGGGGGCCCCTACAATGAGCAGTTCTTC.

Only a few counts were recorded for this clone. The V and J genes are TRBV5-6 and TRBJ1-2, with 7 bases aligning to TRBD1. CDR1 SGHDT and CDR2 YYEEEE come from the germline V gene. V was clipped by 0 bases and J by 2 bases; unmatched bases: 4. There are 15 residues in the CDR3. The CDR3 DNA is TGTGCCAGCAGCTTGGGCACAGGGGCCAACTATGGCTACACCTTC. Its protein product is CASSLGTGANYGYTF.

This clone was observed a handful of times. The chain is built from TRBV5-1 and TRBJ1-6; a weak D match, TRBD1 (6 bases). CDR3 length equals 13 residues. Germline V gives CDR1 SGHRS, CDR2 YFSETQ. V dropped 4 bases and J dropped 7 bases, with 9 bases sitting between them. The CDR3 DNA is TGCGCCAGCAGCACAGGGATAAATTCACCCCTCCACTTT. Encoded protein: CASSTGINSPLHF.

V usage is TRBV7-2 and J usage is TRBJ2-3, with TRBD2 matching 9 bases. CDR1 and CDR2 (germline): SGHTA, FQGNSA. The CDR3 sequence is 17 residues long. V lost 1 base to trimming and J lost 5 bases; unmatched junction nucleotides: 10. The CDR3 DNA sequence: TGTGCCAGCAGCTTAGATATGGCTAGCGGGGTGAAAGATACGCAGTATTTT. Amino acid sequence: CASSLDMASGVKDTQYF.

This chain joins TRBV5-4 and TRBJ2-6; TRBD1 matches at 9 bases. Germline CDR1 reads SGHNT; CDR2 reads YYREEE (reference sequence). Losses at the gene ends were 2 bases for V and 1 base for J; bases not matched to a gene: 7. There are 18 residues in the CDR3. The chain's CDR3 is CASSFGQGLLSGANVLTF. The DNA of the CDR3 is TGTGCCAGCAGCTTCGGACAGGGGTTACTATCTGGGGCCAACGTCCTGACTTTC. Together with reference TRBV5-4 and TRBJ2-6, the CDR3 gives the full variable domain: ETGVTQSPTHLIKTRGQQVTLRCSSQSGHNTVSWYQQALGQGPQFIFQYYREEENGRGNFPPRFSGLQFPNYSSELNVNALELDDSALYLCASSFGQGLLSGANVLTFGAGSRLTVL.

This clone was found a few times. This chain links TRBV4-1 with TRBJ1-2, with D possibly TRBD1 on 6 matching bases. CDR3 length: 16 amino acids. Germline V gene data show CDR1 as MGHRA and CDR2 as YSYEKL. Trimming took off 1 base at V and 2 bases at J, with 14 bases between the two ends. The CDR3 DNA reads as TGCGCCAGCAGCCAAGGCACAGGGAACCTAAACTATGGCTACACCTTC. This gives the protein CASSQGTGNLNYGYTF.

This clone was found a few times. This sequence joins TRBV2 and TRBJ1-2; D not resolved. The CDR3 has 15 amino acids. Per germline, CDR1 SNHLY and CDR2 FYNNEI. V was shortened by 6 bases and J by 5 bases, with 19 bases between the two germline ends. The CDR3 spells CASRVGEGLMYGYTF. For the CDR3, the DNA is TGTGCCAGCAGGGTCGGAGAGGGCTTGATGTATGGCTACACCTTC.

Regarding this clone: One junction end disagrees with the germline gene, perhaps due to a read error. The gene calls are TRBV2 and TRBJ2-1; TRBD1 aligns across 7 bases. This CDR3 comprises 15 residues. Germline CDR1 reads SNHLY; CDR2 reads FYNNEI. The CDR3: CASSEQGGAYYEQFF. The CDR3 nucleotides read TGTGCCAGCAGTGAACAAGGGGGCGCCTACTATGAGCAGTTCTTC.

This clone was picked up a small number of times. The rearrangement links TRBV7-8 to TRBJ1-1; tentatively, D is TRBD1 (6 bases). The CDR3 runs 13 residues. CDR1 and CDR2 from the germline V gene are SGHVS and FQNEAQ. Between the trimmed V and J ends, which lost 5 bases and 2 bases, there was a span of 9 bases. CDR3 in amino acids: CASSRDTNTEAFF. CDR3 bases: TGTGCCAGCAGCCGGGACACAAACACTGAAGCTTTCTTT.

V and J are TRBV5-4 and TRBJ1-2, with a weak D call TRBD1 (5 bases). Germline loops: CDR1 SGHNT, CDR2 YYREEE (reference sequence). V was clipped by 3 bases and J by 3 bases, with 18 bases between them. The CDR3 is 16 residues long. DNA for the CDR3: TGTGCCAGCAGCTCCCCTTCCGGGAGGGGAGACTATGGCTACACCTTC. Encoded protein: CASSSPSGRGDYGYTF.

The chain employs TRBV29-1 and TRBJ2-1; 10 bases are shared with TRBD1. This CDR3 is built from 15 residues. Germline loops: CDR1 SQVTM, CDR2 ANQGSEA. V lost 1 base and J lost 5; bases outside the gene matches: 5. This chain's CDR3 is CSVEGTGGWDNEQFF. The CDR3 DNA is TGCAGCGTTGAAGGGACAGGGGGTTGGGACAATGAGCAGTTCTTC.

The CDR3 DNA follows: TGTGCCAGCTCGCTAGGACAGGGCCTATACGAGCAGTACTTC. Translated, it gives CASSLGQGLYEQYF. V and J are TRBV18 and TRBJ2-7; 8 nucleotides align to TRBD1. CDR1 KGHSH and CDR2 LQKENI come from the germline V gene. V lost 6 bases and J lost 4; bases outside the gene matches: 8. CDR3 length: 14 residues. Using reference TRBV18 and TRBJ2-7 for the parts outside the CDR3, the full variable domain is NAGVMQNPRHLVRRRGQEARLRCSPMKGHSHVYWYRQLPEEGLKFMVYLQKENIIDESGMPKERFSAEFPKEGPSILRIQQVVRGDSAAYFCASSLGQGLYEQYFGPGTRLTVT.

The rearrangement links TRBV19 to TRBJ2-1; 9 bases align to TRBD2. Losses at the gene ends were 7 bases for V and 1 base for J; bases not matched to a gene: 8. Germline V gene sequence: CDR1 LNHDA, CDR2 SQIVND (reference sequence). This CDR3 contains 16 residues. The CDR3 is CASTAGGVRSYNEQFF. The DNA of the CDR3 is TGTGCCAGTACGGCGGGGGGGGTTCGGTCCTACAATGAGCAGTTCTTC.

The genes are TRBV2 and TRBJ1-1, with TRBD1 matching 9 bases. In germline, CDR1 is SNHLY, CDR2 FYNNEI. There are 15 residues in the CDR3. V lost 6 bases to trimming and J lost 3 bases; unmatched junction nucleotides: 8. Written as DNA, the CDR3 is TGTGCCAGCAGGATACTTAGGACAGGGGACACTGAAGCTTTCTTT. Protein: CASRILRTGDTEAFF.

This clone was counted between two and nine times. The V gene is TRBV7-9, the J gene TRBJ1-4; D not certain. V was pared by 2 bases and J by 1 base, with 5 bases between. The germline V gene encodes CDR1 SEHNR and CDR2 FQNEAQ (reference sequence). The CDR3 is made up of 14 amino acids. The DNA of the CDR3 is TGTGCCAGCAGCTTAAGACAAACTAATGAAAAACTGTTTTTT. It is translated as CASSLRQTNEKLFF.

The chain joins TRBV7-9 to TRBJ2-2; D possibly corresponds to TRBD2 (6 bases). Germline-derived CDR1 and CDR2 are SEHNR and FQNEAQ (reference sequence). The CDR3 runs 14 residues. V dropped 4 bases and J dropped 9 bases, with 15 bases sitting between them. The CDR3 protein is CASSSGTSSRELFF. The CDR3 DNA is TGTGCCAGCAGCTCCGGGACTTCCTCGCGGGAGCTGTTTTTT.

J is TRBJ1-1 and V is TRBV18; 7 bases map to TRBD1. The CDR3 runs 15 residues. The junction had 14 bases not matched to a gene; V was cut back by 2 bases and J by 11 bases. The germline V gene has CDR1 KGHSH and CDR2 LQKENI. CDR3 sequence reads: CASSPSTGALVVAFF. The CDR3 DNA sequence: TGTGCCAGCTCACCATCAACAGGGGCTTTGGTGGTCGCTTTCTTT.

The gene calls are TRBV6-5 and TRBJ1-1; D is undetermined. The length of the CDR3 is 14 residues. V was shortened by 7 bases and J by 0 bases, with 12 bases between the two germline ends. Germline V gives CDR1 MNHEY, CDR2 SVGAGI. The CDR3: CASIPTPMNTEAFF. The CDR3 region has the DNA TGTGCCAGCATCCCTACGCCGATGAACACTGAAGCTTTCTTT.

This clone was recorded many times. The rearrangement links TRBV28 to TRBJ1-1; 11 positions match TRBD1. J lost 1 base, V lost 1 base, and 2 bases had no gene match. The V gene's germline CDR1 is MDHEN and CDR2 SYDVKM. CDR3 size: 16 residues. The chain's CDR3 is CASSLLGQGANTEAFF. DNA for the CDR3: TGTGCCAGCAGTTTATTAGGACAGGGGGCGAACACTGAAGCTTTCTTT.

This chain links TRBV3-1 (or the pseudogene TRBV3-2) with TRBJ2-5; 10 bases line up with TRBD1. This CDR3 contains 14 residues. J was trimmed by 3 bases and V by 4 bases; bases with no gene match: 2. Germline values: CDR1 LGHDT, CDR2 YNNKEL (reference sequence). CDR3 sequence: CASSPGQGKETQYF. DNA of the CDR3: TGTGCCAGCAGCCCGGGACAGGGGAAAGAGACCCAGTACTTC.

J is TRBJ2-3 and V is TRBV7-9, with 8 positions matching TRBD1. V gave up 4 bases and J gave up 2 bases; unmatched junction bases: 2. The germline V gene has CDR1 SEHNR and CDR2 FQNEAQ (reference sequence). CDR3 length: 14 residues. The CDR3 DNA sequence: TGTGCCAGCAGCTCGACAGGGGCCACAGATACGCAGTATTTT. Translated, it gives CASSSTGATDTQYF.

This clone was counted once. The genes are TRBV6-1 and TRBJ1-2; D is perhaps TRBD1 (6 bases). This CDR3 contains 14 residues. CDR1 and CDR2 from the germline V gene are MNHNS and SASEGT. V was clipped by 2 bases and J by 9 bases, with 16 bases between them. CDR3 sequence: CASSESATGLSYTF. The DNA of the CDR3 is TGTGCCAGCAGTGAATCGGCTACAGGGCTGAGCTACACCTTC.